This entry lists 3 T cell receptor beta chains sequenced from one sample in a study of beta chain features in type 1 diabetes. Study conclusions and caveats: All four CD4+ subsets from Type 1 diabetes patients carried moderately but significantly shorter TCRB CDR3s.

The study reverse transcribed the entire isolated RNA, so it sequenced expressed TCRB transcripts. Profiled with immunoSEQ multiplex PCR; TCRdb holds only in-frame clones, not every one. The data show 250,000 to 350,000 clones, around 15% seen once. No antigen has been identified for these receptors. Sequenced input: naive CD4+ T cells from blood. The receptors were gathered from a man under 40 with type 1 diabetes.

This clone has a handful of counts. The rearrangement joins TRBV28 to TRBJ2-2; TRBD1 agrees at 9 bases. The V and J ends lost 5 bases and 6 bases, in that order; junction bases with no gene match: 10. Germline CDR1 MDHEN, CDR2 SYDVKM. The CDR3 has 16 amino acids. The CDR3 here is CASSLTGQGRAGELFF. The DNA for the CDR3 is TGTGCCAGCAGTCTCACCGGACAGGGGAGGGCCGGGGAGCTGTTTTTT.

The chain joins TRBV9 to TRBJ2-1; D not resolved. The CDR3 spans 17 residues. From germline, CDR1 is SGDLS and CDR2 YYNGEE. V lost 0 bases and J lost 0, with 13 bases in between. CDR3 amino acids: CASSVDEGAYSYNEQFF. The CDR3, as DNA: TGTGCCAGCAGCGTAGATGAAGGAGCATACTCCTACAATGAGCAGTTCTTC.

This clone was detected only a few times. The J gene is TRBJ2-7, the V gene TRBV7-9; D ambiguous. With 2 bases removed from V and 5 bases from J, the gap between germline ends came to 4 bases. CDR3 length equals 11 residues. CDR1 and CDR2 from the germline V gene are SEHNR and FQNEAQ (reference sequence). DNA of the CDR3: TGTGCCAGCAGCTTACCCAACGAGCAGTACTTC. It translates to CASSLPNEQYF.